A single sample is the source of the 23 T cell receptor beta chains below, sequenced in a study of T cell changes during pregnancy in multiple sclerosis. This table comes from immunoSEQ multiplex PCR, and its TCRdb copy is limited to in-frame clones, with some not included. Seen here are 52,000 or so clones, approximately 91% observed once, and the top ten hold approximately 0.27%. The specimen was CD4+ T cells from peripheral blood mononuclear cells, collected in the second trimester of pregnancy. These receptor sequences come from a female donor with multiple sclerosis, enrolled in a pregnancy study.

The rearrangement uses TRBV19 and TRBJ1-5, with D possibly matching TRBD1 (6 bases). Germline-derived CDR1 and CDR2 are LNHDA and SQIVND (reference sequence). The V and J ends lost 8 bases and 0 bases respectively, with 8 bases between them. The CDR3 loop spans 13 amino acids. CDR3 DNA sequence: TGTGCCAGTCAGGGGTATAGCAATCAGCCCCAGCATTTT. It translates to CASQGYSNQPQHF. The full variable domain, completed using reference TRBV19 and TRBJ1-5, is DGGITQSPKYLFRKEGQNVTLSCEQNLNHDAMYWYRQDPGQGLRLIYYSQIVNDFQKGDIAEGYSVSREKKESFPLTVTSAQKNPTAFYLCASQGYSNQPQHFGDGTRLSIL.

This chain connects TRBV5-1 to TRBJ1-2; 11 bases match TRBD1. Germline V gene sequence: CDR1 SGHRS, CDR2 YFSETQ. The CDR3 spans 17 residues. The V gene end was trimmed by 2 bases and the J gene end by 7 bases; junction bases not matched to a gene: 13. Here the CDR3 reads CASSFQPGTGGYGGYTF. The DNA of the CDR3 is TGCGCCAGCAGCTTTCAACCTGGGACAGGGGGATATGGTGGCTACACCTTC. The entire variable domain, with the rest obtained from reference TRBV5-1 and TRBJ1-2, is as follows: KAGVTQTPRYLIKTRGQQVTLSCSPISGHRSVSWYQQTPGQGLQFLFEYFSETQRNKGNFPGRFSGRQFSNSRSEMNVSTLELGDSALYLCASSFQPGTGGYGGYTFGSGTRLTVV.

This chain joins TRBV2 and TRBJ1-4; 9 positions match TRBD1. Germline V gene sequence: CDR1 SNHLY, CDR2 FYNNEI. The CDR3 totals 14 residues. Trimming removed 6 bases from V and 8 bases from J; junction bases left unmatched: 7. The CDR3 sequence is CASRDRTGEEKLFF. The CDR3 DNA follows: TGTGCCAGCAGAGATAGGACAGGGGAAGAAAAACTGTTTTTT.

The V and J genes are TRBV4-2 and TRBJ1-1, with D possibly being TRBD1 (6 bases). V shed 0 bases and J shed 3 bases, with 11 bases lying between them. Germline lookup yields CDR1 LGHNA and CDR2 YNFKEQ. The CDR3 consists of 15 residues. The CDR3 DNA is TGTGCCAGCAGCCAAGAAGACAGGACCTACACTGAAGCTTTCTTT. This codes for CASSQEDRTYTEAFF.

The CDR3 loop reads CASSLVGVSDYGYTF. The CDR3 bases are TGTGCCAGCAGTTTAGTAGGGGTTTCGGACTATGGCTACACCTTC. The chain is built from TRBV28 and TRBJ1-2; maybe TRBD1 (5 bases). The germline gives CDR1 MDHEN, CDR2 SYDVKM. The CDR3 extends over 15 amino acids. Trimming cost V 2 bases and J 3 bases, with 13 bases left between them.

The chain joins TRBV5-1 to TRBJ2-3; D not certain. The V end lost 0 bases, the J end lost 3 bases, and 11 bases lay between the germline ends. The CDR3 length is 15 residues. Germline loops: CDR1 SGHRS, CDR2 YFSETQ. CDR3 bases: TGCGCCAGCAGCTTGGTTGGCCAGGTGACAGATACGCAGTATTTT. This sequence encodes CASSLVGQVTDTQYF.

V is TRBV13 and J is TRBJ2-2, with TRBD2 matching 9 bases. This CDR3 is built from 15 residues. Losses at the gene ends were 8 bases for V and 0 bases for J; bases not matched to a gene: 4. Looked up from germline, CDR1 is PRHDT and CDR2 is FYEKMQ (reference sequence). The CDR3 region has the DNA TGTGCCAGCGCAAGACTAGCGGCGAACACCGGGGAGCTGTTTTTT. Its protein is CASARLAANTGELFF.

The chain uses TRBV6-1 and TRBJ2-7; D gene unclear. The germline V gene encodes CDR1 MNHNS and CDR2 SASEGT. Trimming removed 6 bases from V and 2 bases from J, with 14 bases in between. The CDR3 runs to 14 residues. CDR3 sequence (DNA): TGTGCCAGCAGCCAAAAAGCCACTCCCTACGAGCAGTACTTC. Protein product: CASSQKATPYEQYF.

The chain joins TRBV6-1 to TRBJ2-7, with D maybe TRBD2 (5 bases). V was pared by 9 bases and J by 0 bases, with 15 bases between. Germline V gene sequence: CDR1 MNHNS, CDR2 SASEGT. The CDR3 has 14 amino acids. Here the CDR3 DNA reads TGTGCCAGTAAAGATTCGGGGTCCTCCTACGAGCAGTACTTC. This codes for CASKDSGSSYEQYF.

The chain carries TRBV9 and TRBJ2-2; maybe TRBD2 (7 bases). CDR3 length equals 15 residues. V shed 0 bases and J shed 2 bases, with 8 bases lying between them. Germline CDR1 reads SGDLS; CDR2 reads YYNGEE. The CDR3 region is CASSVAGGNTGELFF. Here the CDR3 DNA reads TGTGCCAGCAGCGTAGCGGGGGGCAACACCGGGGAGCTGTTTTTT.

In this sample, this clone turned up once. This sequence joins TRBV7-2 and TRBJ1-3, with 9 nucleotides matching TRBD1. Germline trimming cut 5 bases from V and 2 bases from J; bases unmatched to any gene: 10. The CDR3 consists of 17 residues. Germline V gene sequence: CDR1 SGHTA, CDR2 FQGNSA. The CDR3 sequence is CASSKTGGILAGNTIYF. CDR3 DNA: TGTGCCAGCAGCAAGACAGGGGGAATTTTAGCTGGAAACACCATATATTTT.

As DNA, the CDR3 is TGTGCCAGCAGTTACACGGGGGGACTCGGTGAGCAGTTCTTC. It specifies CASSYTGGLGEQFF. V gene TRBV6-5 combines with J gene TRBJ2-1; 7 nucleotides line up with TRBD2. CDR1 is MNHEY and CDR2 is SVGAGI in the germline V gene. CDR3 size: 14 residues. J lost 9 bases, V lost 2 bases, and 7 bases had no gene match.

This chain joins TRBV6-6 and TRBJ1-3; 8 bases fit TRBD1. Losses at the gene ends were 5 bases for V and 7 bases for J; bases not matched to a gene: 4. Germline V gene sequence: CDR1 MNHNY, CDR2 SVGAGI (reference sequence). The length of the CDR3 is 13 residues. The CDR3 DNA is TGTGCCAGCAGTCCAACAGGGGGGAACACCATATATTTT. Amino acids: CASSPTGGNTIYF.

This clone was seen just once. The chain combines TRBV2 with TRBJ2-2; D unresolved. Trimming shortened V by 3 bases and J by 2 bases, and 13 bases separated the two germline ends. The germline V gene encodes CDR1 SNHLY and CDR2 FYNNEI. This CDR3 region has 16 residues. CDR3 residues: CASSEFGQINTGELFF. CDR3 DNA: TGTGCCAGCAGTGAGTTTGGGCAAATAAACACCGGGGAGCTGTTTTTT.

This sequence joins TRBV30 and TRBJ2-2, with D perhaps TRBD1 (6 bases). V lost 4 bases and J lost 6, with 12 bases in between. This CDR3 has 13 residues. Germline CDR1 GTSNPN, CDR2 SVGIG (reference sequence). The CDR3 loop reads CAWKPRGSGELFF. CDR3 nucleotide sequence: TGTGCCTGGAAGCCCAGGGGATCCGGGGAGCTGTTTTTT.

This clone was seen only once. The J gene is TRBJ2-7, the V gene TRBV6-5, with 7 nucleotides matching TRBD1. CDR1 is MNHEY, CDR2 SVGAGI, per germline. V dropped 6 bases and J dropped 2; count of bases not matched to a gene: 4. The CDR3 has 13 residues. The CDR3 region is CASRPGQTYEQYF. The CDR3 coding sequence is TGTGCCAGCAGACCGGGACAGACCTACGAGCAGTACTTC.

CDR3 protein: CASRVTGRSYNEQFF. The CDR3 DNA sequence: TGTGCCAGCAGAGTGACAGGGCGTTCCTACAATGAGCAGTTCTTC. This chain links TRBV6-5 with TRBJ2-1, with 7 bases fitting TRBD1. Germline V CDR1 and CDR2: MNHEY, SVGAGI. The trim removed 6 bases at V and 1 base at J, leaving 6 bases unmatched. The CDR3 runs to 15 residues.

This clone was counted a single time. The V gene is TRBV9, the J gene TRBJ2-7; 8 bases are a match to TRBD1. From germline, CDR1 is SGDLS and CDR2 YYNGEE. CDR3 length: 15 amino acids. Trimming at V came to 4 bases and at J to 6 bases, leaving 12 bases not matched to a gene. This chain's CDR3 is CASSLVPGQGGEQYF. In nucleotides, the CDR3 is TGTGCCAGCAGCCTCGTCCCCGGACAGGGAGGCGAGCAGTACTTC.

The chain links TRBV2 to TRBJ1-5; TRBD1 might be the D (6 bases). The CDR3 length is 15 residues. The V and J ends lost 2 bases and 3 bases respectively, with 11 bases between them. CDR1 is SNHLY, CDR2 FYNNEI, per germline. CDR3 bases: TGTGCCAGCAGTGAAATGGGGGCCGACAATCAGCCCCAGCATTTT. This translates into CASSEMGADNQPQHF. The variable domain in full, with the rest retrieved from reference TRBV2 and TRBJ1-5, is EPEVTQTPSHQVTQMGQEVILRCVPISNHLYFYWYRQILGQKVEFLVSFYNNEISEKSEIFDDQFSVERPDGSNFTLKIRSTKLEDSAMYFCASSEMGADNQPQHFGDGTRLSIL.

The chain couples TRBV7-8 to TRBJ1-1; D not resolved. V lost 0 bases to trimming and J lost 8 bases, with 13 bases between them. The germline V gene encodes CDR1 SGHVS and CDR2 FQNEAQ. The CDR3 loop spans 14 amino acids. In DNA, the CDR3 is TGTGCCAGCAGCTTAGCTGGGCGTACAGTCGAAGCTTTCTTT. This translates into CASSLAGRTVEAFF.

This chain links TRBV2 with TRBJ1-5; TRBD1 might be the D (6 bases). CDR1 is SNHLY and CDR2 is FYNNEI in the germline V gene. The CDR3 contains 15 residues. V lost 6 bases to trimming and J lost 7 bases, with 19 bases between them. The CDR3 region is CASRPVRGSRQPQHF. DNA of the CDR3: TGTGCCAGCAGGCCGGTGAGGGGGTCTCGGCAGCCCCAGCATTTT.

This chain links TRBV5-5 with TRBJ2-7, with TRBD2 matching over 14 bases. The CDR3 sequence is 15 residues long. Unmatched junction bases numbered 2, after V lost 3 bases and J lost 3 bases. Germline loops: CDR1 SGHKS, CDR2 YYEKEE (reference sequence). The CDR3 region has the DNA TGTGCCAGCAGCTGGGGGACTAGCGGGAGCTACGAGCAGTACTTC. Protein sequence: CASSWGTSGSYEQYF.

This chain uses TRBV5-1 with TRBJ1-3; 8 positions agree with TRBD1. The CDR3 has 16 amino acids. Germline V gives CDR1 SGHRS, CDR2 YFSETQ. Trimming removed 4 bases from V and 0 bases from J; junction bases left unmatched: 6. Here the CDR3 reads CASSALQGGSGNTIYF. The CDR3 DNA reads TGCGCCAGCAGCGCACTACAGGGGGGCTCTGGAAACACCATATATTTT. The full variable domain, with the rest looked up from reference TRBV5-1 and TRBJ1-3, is KAGVTQTPRYLIKTRGQQVTLSCSPISGHRSVSWYQQTPGQGLQFLFEYFSETQRNKGNFPGRFSGRQFSNSRSEMNVSTLELGDSALYLCASSALQGGSGNTIYFGEGSWLTVV.